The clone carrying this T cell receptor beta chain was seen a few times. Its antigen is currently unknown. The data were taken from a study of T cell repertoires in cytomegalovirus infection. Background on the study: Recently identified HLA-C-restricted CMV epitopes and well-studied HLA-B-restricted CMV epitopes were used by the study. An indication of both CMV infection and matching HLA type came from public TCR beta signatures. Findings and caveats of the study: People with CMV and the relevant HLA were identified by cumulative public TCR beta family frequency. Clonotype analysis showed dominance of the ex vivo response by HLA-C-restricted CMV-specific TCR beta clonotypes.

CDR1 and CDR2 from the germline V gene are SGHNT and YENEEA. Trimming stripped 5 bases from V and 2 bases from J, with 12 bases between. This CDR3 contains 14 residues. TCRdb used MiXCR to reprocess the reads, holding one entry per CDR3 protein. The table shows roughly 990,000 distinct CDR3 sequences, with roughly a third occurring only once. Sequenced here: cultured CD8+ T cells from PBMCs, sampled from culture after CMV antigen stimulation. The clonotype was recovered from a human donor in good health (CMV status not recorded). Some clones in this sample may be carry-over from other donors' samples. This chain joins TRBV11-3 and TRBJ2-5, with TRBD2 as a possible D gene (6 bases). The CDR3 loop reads CASSQTGTQETQYF. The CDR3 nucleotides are TGTGCCAGCAGCCAAACCGGGACTCAAGAGACCCAGTACTTC.